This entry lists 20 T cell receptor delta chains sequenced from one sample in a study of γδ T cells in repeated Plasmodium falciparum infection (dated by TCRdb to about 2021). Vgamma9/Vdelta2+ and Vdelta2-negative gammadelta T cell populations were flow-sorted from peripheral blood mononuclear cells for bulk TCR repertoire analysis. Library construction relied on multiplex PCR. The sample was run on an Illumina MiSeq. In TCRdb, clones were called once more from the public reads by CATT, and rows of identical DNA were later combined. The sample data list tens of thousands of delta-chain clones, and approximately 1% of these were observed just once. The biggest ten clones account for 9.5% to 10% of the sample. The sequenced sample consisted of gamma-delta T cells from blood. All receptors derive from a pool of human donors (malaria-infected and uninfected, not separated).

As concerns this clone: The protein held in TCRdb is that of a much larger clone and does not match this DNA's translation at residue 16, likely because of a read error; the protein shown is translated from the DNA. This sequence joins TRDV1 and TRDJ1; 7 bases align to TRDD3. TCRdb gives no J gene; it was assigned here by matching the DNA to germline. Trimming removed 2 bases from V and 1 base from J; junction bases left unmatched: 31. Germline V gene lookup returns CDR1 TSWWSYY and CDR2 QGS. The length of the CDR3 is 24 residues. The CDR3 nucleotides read TGTGCTCTTGGGGAAGGGGAAGGAACGGTCATTCCAGTACTGGGGACTGCCTGCACCGATAAACTCATCTTT. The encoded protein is CALGEGEGTVIPVLGTACTDKLIF.

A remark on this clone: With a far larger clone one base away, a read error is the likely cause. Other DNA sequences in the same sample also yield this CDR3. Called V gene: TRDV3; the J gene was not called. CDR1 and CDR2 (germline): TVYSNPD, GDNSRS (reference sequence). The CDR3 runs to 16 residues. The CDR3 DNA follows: TGTGCCTTTCGTCTAGCAGGCTGGCAACTTACCGATAAGCTCATCTTT. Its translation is CAFRLAGWQLTDKLIF.

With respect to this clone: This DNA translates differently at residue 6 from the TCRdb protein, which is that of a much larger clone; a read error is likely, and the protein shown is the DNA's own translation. The CDR3 reads CALGEPETGGLYTDKLIF. In nucleotides, the CDR3 is TGTGCTCTTGGGGAACCGGAGACTGGGGGTTTGTACACCGATAAACTCATCTTT. This rearrangement joins TRDV1 to TRDJ1; 8 bases align to TRDD3. The J gene is not listed in TCRdb, so it was assigned here from a DNA match to germline. The germline V gene encodes CDR1 TSWWSYY and CDR2 QGS. With 1 base clipped from V and 0 bases from J, the junction kept 10 bases outside the gene matches. CDR3 length: 18 amino acids.

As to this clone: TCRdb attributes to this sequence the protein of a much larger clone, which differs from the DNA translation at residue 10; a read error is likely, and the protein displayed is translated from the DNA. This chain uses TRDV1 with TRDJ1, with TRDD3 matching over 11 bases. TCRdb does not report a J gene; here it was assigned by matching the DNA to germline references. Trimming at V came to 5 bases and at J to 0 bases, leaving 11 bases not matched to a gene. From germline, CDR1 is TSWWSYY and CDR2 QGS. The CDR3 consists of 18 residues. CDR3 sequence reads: CALGPGGYLAEYTDKLIF. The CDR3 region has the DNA TGTGCTCTTGGGCCTGGGGGATACCTCGCTGAGTACACCGATAAACTCATCTTT.

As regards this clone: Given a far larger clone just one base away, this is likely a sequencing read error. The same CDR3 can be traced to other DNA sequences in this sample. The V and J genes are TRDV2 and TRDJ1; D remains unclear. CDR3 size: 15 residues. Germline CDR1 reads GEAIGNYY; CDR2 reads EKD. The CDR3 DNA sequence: TGCGCCTGTGACAAATTGGCCAGTTACACCGATAAACTCATCTTT. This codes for CACDKLASYTDKLIF.

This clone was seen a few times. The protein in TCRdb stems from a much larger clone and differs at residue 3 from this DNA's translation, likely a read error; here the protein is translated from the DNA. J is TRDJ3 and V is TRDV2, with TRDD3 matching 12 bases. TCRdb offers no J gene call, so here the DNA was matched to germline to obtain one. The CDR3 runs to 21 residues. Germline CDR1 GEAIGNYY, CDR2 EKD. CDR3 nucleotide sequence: TGTGCCCGTGACACCGCGTCCCTACTGGGGGATACCACCTGGGACACCCGACAGATGTTTTTC. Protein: CARDTASLLGDTTWDTRQMFF.

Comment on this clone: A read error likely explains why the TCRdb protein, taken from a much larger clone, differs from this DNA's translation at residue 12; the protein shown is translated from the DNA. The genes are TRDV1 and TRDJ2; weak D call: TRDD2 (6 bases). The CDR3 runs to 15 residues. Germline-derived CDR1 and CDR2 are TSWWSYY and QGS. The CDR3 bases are TGTGCTCTTGGGGAAGGGCCCTTCCCAACAGCAAAACTCTTCTTT. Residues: CALGEGPFPTAKLFF.

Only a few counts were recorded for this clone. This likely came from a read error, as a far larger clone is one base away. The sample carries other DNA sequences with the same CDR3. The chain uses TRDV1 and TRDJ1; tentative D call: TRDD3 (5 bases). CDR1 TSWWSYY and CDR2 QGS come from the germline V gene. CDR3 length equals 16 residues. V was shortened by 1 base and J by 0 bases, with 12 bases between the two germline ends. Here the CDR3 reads CALGERTGGYTDKLIF. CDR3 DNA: TGTGCTCTTGGGGAACGAACTGGAGGATACACCGATAAACTCATCTTT.

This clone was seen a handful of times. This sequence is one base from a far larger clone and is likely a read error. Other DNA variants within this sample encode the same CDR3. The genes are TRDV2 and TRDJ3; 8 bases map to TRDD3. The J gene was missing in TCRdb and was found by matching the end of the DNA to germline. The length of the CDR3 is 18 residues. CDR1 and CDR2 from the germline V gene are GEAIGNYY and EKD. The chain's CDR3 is CACVQLGVESWDTRQMFF. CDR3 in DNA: TGTGCTTGTGTCCAACTGGGGGTAGAATCCTGGGACACCCGACAGATGTTTTTC.

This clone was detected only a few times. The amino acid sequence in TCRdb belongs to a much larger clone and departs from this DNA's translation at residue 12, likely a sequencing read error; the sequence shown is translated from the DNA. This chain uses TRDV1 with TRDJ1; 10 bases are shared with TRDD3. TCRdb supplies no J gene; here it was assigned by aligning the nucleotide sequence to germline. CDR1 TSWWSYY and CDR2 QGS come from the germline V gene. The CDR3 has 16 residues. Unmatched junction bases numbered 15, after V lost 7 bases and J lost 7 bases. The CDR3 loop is CALVFGPLGDIPKLIF. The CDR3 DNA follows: TGTGCTCTTGTGTTCGGCCCCCTGGGGGATATCCCTAAACTCATCTTT.

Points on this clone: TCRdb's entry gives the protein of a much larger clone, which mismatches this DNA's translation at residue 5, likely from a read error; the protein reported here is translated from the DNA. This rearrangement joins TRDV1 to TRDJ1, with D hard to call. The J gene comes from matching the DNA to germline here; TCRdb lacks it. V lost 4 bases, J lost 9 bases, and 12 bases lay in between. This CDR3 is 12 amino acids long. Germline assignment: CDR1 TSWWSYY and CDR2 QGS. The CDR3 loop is CALGGPRGELIF. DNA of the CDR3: TGTGCTCTTGGGGGACCCCGAGGCGAACTCATCTTT.

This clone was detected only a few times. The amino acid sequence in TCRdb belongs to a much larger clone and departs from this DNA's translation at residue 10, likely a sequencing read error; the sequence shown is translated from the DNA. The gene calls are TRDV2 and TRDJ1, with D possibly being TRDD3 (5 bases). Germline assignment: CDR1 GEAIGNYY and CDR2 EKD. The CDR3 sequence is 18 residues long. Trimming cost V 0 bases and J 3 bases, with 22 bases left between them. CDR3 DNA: TGTGCCTGTGACACCGTGGGTACCTGGGAGGACGGGGCCGATAAACTCATCTTT. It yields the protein CACDTVGTWEDGADKLIF.

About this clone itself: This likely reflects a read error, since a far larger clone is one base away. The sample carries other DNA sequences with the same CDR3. CDR3 amino acids: CACDRGIRNWGMDTDKLIF. In DNA form, the CDR3 reads TGTGCCTGTGACCGGGGGATAAGGAACTGGGGGATGGATACCGATAAACTCATCTTT. V gene TRDV2 combines with J gene TRDJ1; 10 nucleotides match TRDD3. TCRdb does not report a J gene; here it was assigned by matching the DNA to germline references. This CDR3 has 19 residues. The germline V gene has CDR1 GEAIGNYY and CDR2 EKD. The V gene end was trimmed by 3 bases and the J gene end by 2 bases; junction bases not matched to a gene: 17.

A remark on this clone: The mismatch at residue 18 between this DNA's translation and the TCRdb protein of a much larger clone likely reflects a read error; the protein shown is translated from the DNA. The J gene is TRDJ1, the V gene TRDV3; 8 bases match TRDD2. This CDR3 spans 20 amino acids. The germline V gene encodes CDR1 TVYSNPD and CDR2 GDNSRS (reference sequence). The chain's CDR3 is CAFTGLPIIVSPRTTDKRIF. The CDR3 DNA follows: TGTGCCTTTACTGGCCTTCCTATTATCGTTAGCCCAAGAACGACCGATAAACGCATCTTT.

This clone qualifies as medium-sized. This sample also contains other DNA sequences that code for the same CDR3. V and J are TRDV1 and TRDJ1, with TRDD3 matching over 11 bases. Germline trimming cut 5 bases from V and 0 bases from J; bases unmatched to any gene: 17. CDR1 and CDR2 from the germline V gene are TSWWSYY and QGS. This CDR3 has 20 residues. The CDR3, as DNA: TGTGCTCTTGGGCCGATTTACTGGGGGATATCCCACCCGTACACCGATAAACTCATCTTT. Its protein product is CALGPIYWGISHPYTDKLIF.

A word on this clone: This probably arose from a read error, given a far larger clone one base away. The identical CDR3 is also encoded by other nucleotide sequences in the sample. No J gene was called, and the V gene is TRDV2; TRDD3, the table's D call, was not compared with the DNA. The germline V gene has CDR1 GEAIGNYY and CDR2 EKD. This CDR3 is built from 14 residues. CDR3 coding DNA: TGTGCCTGTGACCCTATACTGGGTGATGATAAGCTCATCTTT. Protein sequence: CACDPILGDDKLIF.

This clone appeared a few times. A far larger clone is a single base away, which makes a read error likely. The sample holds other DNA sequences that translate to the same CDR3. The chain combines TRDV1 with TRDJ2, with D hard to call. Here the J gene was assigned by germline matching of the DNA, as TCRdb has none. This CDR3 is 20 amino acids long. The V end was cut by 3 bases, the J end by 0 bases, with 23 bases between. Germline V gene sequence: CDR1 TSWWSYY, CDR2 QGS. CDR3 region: CALGEPLARARSALTAQLFF. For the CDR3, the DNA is TGTGCTCTTGGGGAGCCCCTAGCGCGGGCCCGGTCGGCTTTGACAGCACAACTCTTCTTT.

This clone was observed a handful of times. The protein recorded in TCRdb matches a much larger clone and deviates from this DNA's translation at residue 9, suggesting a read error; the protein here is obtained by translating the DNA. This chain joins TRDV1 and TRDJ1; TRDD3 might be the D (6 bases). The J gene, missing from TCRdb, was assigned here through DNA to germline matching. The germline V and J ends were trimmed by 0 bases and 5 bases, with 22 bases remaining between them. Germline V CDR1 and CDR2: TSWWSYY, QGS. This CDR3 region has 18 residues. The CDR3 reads CALGELVSPTGGRDKLIF. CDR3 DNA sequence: TGTGCTCTTGGGGAACTAGTTTCCCCCACCGGGGGACGAGATAAACTCATCTTT.

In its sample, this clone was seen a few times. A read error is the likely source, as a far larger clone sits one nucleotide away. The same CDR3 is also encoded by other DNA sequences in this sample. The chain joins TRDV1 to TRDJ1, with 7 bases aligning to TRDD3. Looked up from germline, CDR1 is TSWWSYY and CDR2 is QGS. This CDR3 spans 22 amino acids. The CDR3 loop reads CALGEVPSSGGDSLVGADKLIF. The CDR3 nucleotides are TGTGCTCTTGGGGAAGTCCCCTCAAGCGGGGGGGATTCTTTAGTGGGTGCCGATAAGCTCATCTTT.

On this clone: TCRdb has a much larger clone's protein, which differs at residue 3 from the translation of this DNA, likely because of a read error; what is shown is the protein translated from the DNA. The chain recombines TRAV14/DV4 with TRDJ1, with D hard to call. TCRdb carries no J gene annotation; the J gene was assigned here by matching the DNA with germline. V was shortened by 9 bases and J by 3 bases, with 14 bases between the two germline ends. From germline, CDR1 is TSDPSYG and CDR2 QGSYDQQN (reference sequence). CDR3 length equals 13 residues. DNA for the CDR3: TGTGCAATCCTTATCCGGGTAGCCGATAAACTCATCTTT. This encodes CAILIRVADKLIF.